This T cell receptor (beta chain) was captured by sequencing in a study of T cells in women clearing cervical HPV infection. For the study at large: Controls were women whose single incident HPV16 infection cleared within 12 months without precancer or cancer.

The CDR3 is 14 amino acids. CDR1 is SEHNR, CDR2 FQNEAQ, per germline (reference sequence). Libraries were prepared by immunoSEQ multiplex PCR; TCRdb keeps only in-frame clonotypes and omits some of them. Its table records under 40,000 clones. General observations from the study: CIN3+ cases had significantly higher TCR repertoire richness than controls, but evenness did not differ.

Points on this clone: Its target is unknown. The missing CDR3 end, 3 residues past where the read stops, is filled in from the germline J gene.

This clonotype was sampled from a woman aged 18 to 75 with a cervical HPV16 infection that either progressed to CIN3+ or cleared (not recorded which). J is TRBJ2-2 and V is TRBV7-9; unclear D gene. The sample comprised blood buffy coat. The CDR3: CASSSEKTNEKLFF. CDR3 DNA, as far as it was read: TGTGCCAGCAGCTCGGAAAAAACTAATGAAAAG.